Listed here are 29 T cell receptor beta chains from one sample, sequenced in a study of cytomegalovirus exposure and HLA in healthy donors. Clones were read by immunoSEQ multiplex PCR, and TCRdb kept only the in-frame ones, dropping some. The table includes around 130,000 clones, roughly 90% detected once. Sequenced material: PBMCs. These receptors were obtained from a man younger than 45 in good health and CMV-seronegative.

The J gene is TRBJ2-7, the V gene TRBV5-4; D not resolved. The CDR3 extends over 15 amino acids. The ends were cut back, 1 base at V and 2 bases at J, with 13 bases in the middle. Germline V lookup: CDR1 SGHNT, CDR2 YYREEE (reference sequence). CDR3 in amino acids: CASSLISYQTYEQYF. The CDR3 DNA is TGTGCCAGCAGCTTGATATCCTACCAAACCTACGAGCAGTACTTC. Supplemented by reference TRBV5-4 and TRBJ2-7, the full variable domain reads ETGVTQSPTHLIKTRGQQVTLRCSSQSGHNTVSWYQQALGQGPQFIFQYYREEENGRGNFPPRFSGLQFPNYSSELNVNALELDDSALYLCASSLISYQTYEQYFGPGTRLTVT.

This clone was recorded a few times. The chain combines TRBV5-1 with TRBJ2-2; no clear D. Trimming removed 0 bases from V and 4 bases from J, with 4 bases in between. Germline V gene data show CDR1 as SGHRS and CDR2 as YFSETQ. CDR3 length: 13 residues. CDR3 bases: TGCGCCAGCAGCTTGGCGTTCACCGGGGAGCTGTTTTTT. This codes for CASSLAFTGELFF.

This clone was found a few times. This chain uses TRBV7-2 with TRBJ2-7, with D perhaps matching TRBD1 (6 bases). V was pared by 8 bases and J by 2 bases, with 7 bases between. The CDR3 extends over 11 amino acids. Germline-derived CDR1 and CDR2 are SGHTA and FQGNSA. The CDR3 sequence is CASGQPYEQYF. Here the CDR3 DNA reads TGTGCCAGCGGACAGCCCTACGAGCAGTACTTC.

The chain links TRBV19 to TRBJ2-7; D may be TRBD1 (7 bases). In germline, CDR1 is LNHDA, CDR2 SQIVND (reference sequence). The CDR3 covers 16 residues. V gave up 0 bases and J gave up 3 bases, with 15 bases separating them. The CDR3 region is CASSIDGGGFGYEQYF. The CDR3 nucleotides are TGTGCCAGTAGTATAGACGGAGGGGGCTTTGGCTACGAGCAGTACTTC.

The chain couples TRBV5-6 to TRBJ2-1; 8 nucleotides match TRBD1. This CDR3 comprises 14 residues. Trimming removed 5 bases from V and 13 bases from J; junction bases left unmatched: 14. Germline V CDR1 and CDR2: SGHDT, YYEEEE. The CDR3 nucleotides read TGTGCCAGCAGGCCCGTCGGGACAGGATATATACAGTTCTTC. Protein: CASRPVGTGYIQFF.

CDR3 sequence: CSVAGQGNGYTF. CDR3 sequence (DNA): TGCAGCGTTGCCGGACAGGGAAATGGCTACACCTTC. The rearrangement joins TRBV29-1 to TRBJ1-2, with 8 bases identical to TRBD1. Germline trimming cut 4 bases from V and 6 bases from J; bases unmatched to any gene: 4. Germline lookup yields CDR1 SQVTM and CDR2 ANQGSEA. The CDR3 spans 12 residues.

The V call is TRBV18, the J call TRBJ2-7; D not resolved. The CDR3 has 13 residues. V was trimmed by 0 bases and J by 2 bases, leaving 5 bases between them. Germline assignment: CDR1 KGHSH and CDR2 LQKENI. CDR3: CASSPPAAYEQYF. CDR3 sequence (DNA): TGTGCCAGCTCACCACCCGCGGCCTACGAGCAGTACTTC.

This sequence joins TRBV4-1 and TRBJ1-1; D is ambiguous. The CDR3 sequence is 16 residues long. V lost 0 bases to trimming and J lost 1 base, with 12 bases between them. Germline V gene sequence: CDR1 MGHRA, CDR2 YSYEKL. The CDR3, as DNA: TGCGCCAGCAGCCAAGAGCCGGGTTTATCGAACACTGAAGCTTTCTTT. It codes for CASSQEPGLSNTEAFF.

V is TRBV7-9 and J is TRBJ2-2, with D maybe TRBD1 (5 bases). CDR1 and CDR2 from the germline V gene are SEHNR and FQNEAQ (reference sequence). This CDR3 spans 15 amino acids. V lost 6 bases and J lost 1, with 12 bases in between. Here the CDR3 reads CASSSQEMNTGELFF. Written as DNA, the CDR3 is TGTGCCAGCAGTTCACAGGAGATGAACACCGGGGAGCTGTTTTTT.

This clone was detected only once. V and J are TRBV19 and TRBJ2-3; the D gene is possibly TRBD2 (6 bases). Trimming took 5 bases from V and 2 from J, leaving 11 bases between them. The CDR3 runs 14 residues. Per germline, CDR1 LNHDA and CDR2 SQIVND (reference sequence). CDR3 sequence: CASSLAGLTDTQYF. The CDR3 coding sequence is TGTGCCAGTAGTCTGGCGGGACTCACAGATACGCAGTATTTT.

The chain recombines TRBV27 with TRBJ2-7, with 7 bases identical to TRBD1. The V and J ends lost 5 bases and 0 bases, in that order; junction bases with no gene match: 4. The length of the CDR3 is 14 residues. The germline gives CDR1 MNHEY, CDR2 SMNVEV (reference sequence). CDR3 sequence (DNA): TGTGCCAGCAGTGGGACAGTGAGCTCCTACGAGCAGTACTTC. This encodes CASSGTVSSYEQYF.

The count of this clone is one. The chain carries TRBV4-3 and TRBJ2-7; D possibly corresponds to TRBD2 (6 bases). This CDR3 comprises 14 residues. Germline assignment: CDR1 LGHNA and CDR2 YSLEER. V was clipped by 0 bases and J by 4 bases, with 10 bases between them. CDR3 sequence: CASSQDRGSYEQYF. CDR3 DNA sequence: TGCGCCAGCAGCCAAGATCGGGGGTCTTACGAGCAGTACTTC.

This clone was seen a single time. V is TRBV6-5 and J is TRBJ1-2; tentatively, D is TRBD1 (6 bases). CDR3 length: 13 residues. The V end was cut by 11 bases, the J end by 2 bases, with 15 bases between. Germline values: CDR1 MNHEY, CDR2 SVGAGI. The DNA for the CDR3 is TGTGCCTCGGGGGGCCCACTCAACTATGGCTACACCTTC. It specifies CASGGPLNYGYTF.

The chain links TRBV6-5 to TRBJ2-5, with 7 bases that match TRBD1. The germline V gene encodes CDR1 MNHEY and CDR2 SVGAGI. This CDR3 contains 15 residues. The ends lost 2 bases at V and 5 bases at J; junction bases unmatched: 8. CDR3 nucleotide sequence: TGTGCCAGCAGTTACGGTAGGGGGCGCGGGGAGACCCAGTACTTC. Translating gives CASSYGRGRGETQYF.

The chain joins TRBV19 to TRBJ1-1, with TRBD1 as a possible D gene (6 bases). CDR1 and CDR2 (germline): LNHDA, SQIVND (reference sequence). This CDR3 has 14 residues. V was cut by 4 bases and J by 5 bases, with 14 bases left in between. This CDR3 reads CASSTTGRGTEAFF. The DNA of the CDR3 is TGTGCCAGTAGTACCACAGGGAGGGGGACTGAAGCTTTCTTT.

The V call is TRBV7-9, the J call TRBJ2-7; D may be TRBD2 (6 bases). The CDR3 totals 15 residues. Germline values: CDR1 SEHNR, CDR2 FQNEAQ (reference sequence). The V and J ends lost 2 bases and 4 bases respectively, with 15 bases between them. DNA of the CDR3: TGTGCCAGCAGCTTAAGTGGTGCGGGGTCTTACGAGCAGTACTTC. Its translation is CASSLSGAGSYEQYF.

This rearrangement joins TRBV7-8 to TRBJ2-7; possibly TRBD1 for D (6 bases). Between the trimmed V and J ends, which lost 5 bases and 5 bases, there was a span of 16 bases. CDR3 length: 14 residues. CDR1 and CDR2 from the germline V gene are SGHVS and FQNEAQ. The CDR3 region is CASSPNLDRNEQYF. The CDR3 bases are TGTGCCAGCAGCCCTAACCTGGACAGAAACGAGCAGTACTTC. Combining the CDR3 with reference TRBV7-8 and TRBJ2-7 gives the whole variable domain GAGVSQSPRYKVAKRGQDVALRCDPISGHVSLFWYQQALGQGPEFLTYFQNEAQLDKSGLPSDRFFAERPEGSVSTLKIQRTQQEDSAVYLCASSPNLDRNEQYFGPGTRLTVT.

In its sample, this clone was seen once. The genes are TRBV7-9 and TRBJ2-7; D call uncertain. With 6 bases removed from V and 1 base from J, the gap between germline ends came to 13 bases. This CDR3 comprises 14 residues. Germline V CDR1 and CDR2: SEHNR, FQNEAQ (reference sequence). DNA for the CDR3: TGTGCCAGCAGTGACTCACACAAATCCTACGAGCAGTACTTC. Its protein product is CASSDSHKSYEQYF.

V gene TRBV5-1 combines with J gene TRBJ2-3; D is perhaps TRBD2 (6 bases). The CDR3 has 14 amino acids. V was shortened by 0 bases and J by 9 bases, with 14 bases between the two germline ends. The V gene's germline CDR1 is SGHRS and CDR2 YFSETQ. The CDR3 is CASSLGGVGETQYF. In nucleotides, the CDR3 is TGCGCCAGCAGCTTGGGCGGGGTGGGAGAGACGCAGTATTTT. The whole variable domain, filled in from reference TRBV5-1 and TRBJ2-3, reads KAGVTQTPRYLIKTRGQQVTLSCSPISGHRSVSWYQQTPGQGLQFLFEYFSETQRNKGNFPGRFSGRQFSNSRSEMNVSTLELGDSALYLCASSLGGVGETQYFGPGTRLTVL.

The V and J genes are TRBV19 and TRBJ1-1, with D perhaps TRBD1 (6 bases). CDR3 length: 15 amino acids. V lost 3 bases and J 4 bases, leaving 15 bases between the germline ends. Germline CDR1 LNHDA, CDR2 SQIVND (reference sequence). The CDR3 protein is CASSMTPTGPTEAFF. The CDR3 bases are TGTGCCAGTAGTATGACCCCGACAGGCCCCACTGAAGCTTTCTTT.

The chain links TRBV6-1 to TRBJ1-2; D unresolved. The germline V gene encodes CDR1 MNHNS and CDR2 SASEGT. Trimming stripped 8 bases from V and 4 bases from J, with 14 bases between. The CDR3 is 13 amino acids. Written as DNA, the CDR3 is TGTGCCAGCCGCAAGGACTGGGTCTATGGCTACACCTTC. This gives the protein CASRKDWVYGYTF.

This clone was detected only once. V and J are TRBV4-1 and TRBJ1-1, with a weak D call TRBD1 (6 bases). Germline lookup yields CDR1 MGHRA and CDR2 YSYEKL. The V end was cut by 1 base, the J end by 2 bases, with 14 bases between. This CDR3 comprises 16 residues. The CDR3 protein is CASSQVTGRANTEAFF. The CDR3 DNA sequence: TGCGCCAGCAGCCAAGTAACAGGGCGGGCAAACACTGAAGCTTTCTTT.

CDR3 coding DNA: TGTGCCAGTAGTATAGATCCAGGGGCCCGGTATGGCTACACCTTC. Its translation: CASSIDPGARYGYTF. The chain combines TRBV19 with TRBJ1-2; a weak D match, TRBD1 (6 bases). Looked up from germline, CDR1 is LNHDA and CDR2 is SQIVND (reference sequence). This CDR3 has 15 amino acids. The V end was cut by 0 bases, the J end by 5 bases, with 13 bases between.

The V gene is TRBV5-1, the J gene TRBJ1-2; TRBD1 agrees at 9 bases. The germline V gene has CDR1 SGHRS and CDR2 YFSETQ. V was clipped by 2 bases and J by 6 bases; unmatched bases: 5. This CDR3 comprises 14 residues. The CDR3 is CASSFSGDRDGYTF. The CDR3 region has the DNA TGCGCCAGCAGCTTTTCAGGGGACAGGGATGGCTACACCTTC.

This clone was observed a handful of times. The chain combines TRBV19 with TRBJ1-2; maybe TRBD1 (5 bases). Trimming removed 6 bases from V and 8 bases from J, with 16 bases in between. The germline V gene has CDR1 LNHDA and CDR2 SQIVND (reference sequence). The CDR3 sequence is 13 residues long. Written as DNA, the CDR3 is TGTGCCAGTAGCCGGGACTTTTCGAGGGGCTACACCTTC. Amino acid sequence: CASSRDFSRGYTF.

This chain connects TRBV5-1 to TRBJ2-1; perhaps TRBD2 as D (5 bases). Between the trimmed V and J ends, which lost 4 bases and 4 bases, there was a span of 9 bases. The CDR3 has 13 amino acids. The V gene's germline CDR1 is SGHRS and CDR2 YFSETQ. Here the CDR3 reads CASSPGVYNEQFF. CDR3 nucleotides: TGCGCCAGCAGCCCCGGGGTTTACAATGAGCAGTTCTTC.

This clone was seen only a few times. The genes are TRBV19 and TRBJ2-7, with unresolved D. V lost 0 bases and J 2 bases, leaving 11 bases between the germline ends. This CDR3 spans 15 amino acids. Germline CDR1 is LNHDA and CDR2 is SQIVND (reference sequence). The CDR3 reads CASSIDPDTTYEQYF. DNA for the CDR3: TGTGCCAGTAGTATAGATCCAGATACCACCTACGAGCAGTACTTC.

The V call is TRBV15, the J call TRBJ2-3; 8 bases align to TRBD1. There are 16 residues in the CDR3. CDR1 and CDR2 (germline): LNHNV, YYDKDF (reference sequence). The trim removed 3 bases at V and 2 bases at J, leaving 7 bases unmatched. CDR3 sequence reads: CATSREGTGPTDTQYF. The CDR3 coding sequence is TGTGCCACCAGCAGGGAGGGGACAGGACCCACAGATACGCAGTATTTT. The full variable domain, its missing parts supplied by reference TRBV15 and TRBJ2-3, is DAMVIQNPRYQVTQFGKPVTLSCSQTLNHNVMYWYQQKSSQAPKLLFHYYDKDFNNEADTPDNFQSRRPNTSFCFLDIRSPGLGDTAMYLCATSREGTGPTDTQYFGPGTRLTVL.

The chain joins TRBV7-2 to TRBJ1-2; D remains ambiguous. This CDR3 is built from 14 residues. CDR1 is SGHTA, CDR2 FQGNSA, per germline. V shed 5 bases and J shed 4 bases, with 14 bases lying between them. Here the CDR3 DNA reads TGTGCCAGCAGCGACCGGGAAGCCCCCTATGGCTACACCTTC. Translated: CASSDREAPYGYTF.